The clone carrying this T cell receptor beta chain came up a few times. The record originates from a study of blood T cell repertoires in COVID-19. In the study overall: COVID-19 samples collected from the United States, Italy and Spain covered acute and convalescent phases. T cells, B-cell-depleted T cells, or PBMCs supplied cDNA or gDNA.

In the original analysis: Nucleated cell counts were estimated from reference gene primer amplification. Method: immunoSEQ multiplex PCR; TCRdb's copy keeps in-frame clones and lacks some. That table is the source of V, J and clone size, and D and trimming were worked out from the DNA. Found here are 110,000 or so clones, approximately 79% of them singletons; the top ten hold roughly 2.7%. The sample was peripheral blood. This TCR was recovered from a man between 45 and 60 years old with acute or convalescent COVID-19.

The chain's CDR3 is CASSPTTGGHLAKNIQYF. CDR3 DNA: TGTGCCAGCTCTCCCACGACAGGGGGGCACCTAGCCAAAAACATTCAGTACTTC. The chain employs TRBV18 and TRBJ2-4; 9 nucleotides line up with TRBD1. Trimming removed 6 bases from V and 0 bases from J; junction bases left unmatched: 12. The germline gives CDR1 KGHSH, CDR2 LQKENI. The CDR3 runs to 18 residues.